These T cell receptor beta chains were read from a single sample in a study of T cell responses to AZD1222 COVID-19 vaccine. TCRdb's table, derived via immunoSEQ multiplex PCR, lists solely in-frame clones and lacks some. Of around 180,000 clones detected, 88% appear once; the ten largest clones hold roughly a quarter. Sequences were derived from peripheral blood, sampled 28 days after the second AZD1222 dose. The source of these receptors is an adult who received the AZD1222 COVID-19 vaccine. CDR3s include the opening cysteine and the closing phenylalanine or tryptophan. The order of the fields is CDR3 protein, CDR3 DNA, clone size, V gene, D gene, J gene, CDR3 length. A D gene is named only where the DNA matches it firmly. Not all rows give a size; the values are once, few, many and, for expanded clones, a class.

CDR3: CASSLARTSDEQYF
DNA: TGTGCCAGCAGCCTAGCTCGGACTAGCGACGAGCAGTACTTC
size: .
V: TRBV7-8
D: TRBD2
J: TRBJ2-7
length: 14

CDR3: CASSRDSREQYF
DNA: TGTGCCAGCAGTCGGGACAGTCGTGAGCAGTACTTC
size: .
V: TRBV12-3/TRBV12-4
D: TRBD1
J: TRBJ2-7
length: 12

CDR3: CASSVGGVAGYEQYF
DNA: TGTGCCAGCAGCGTAGGGGGAGTAGCGGGCTACGAGCAGTACTTC
size: .
V: TRBV9
D: TRBD2
J: TRBJ2-7
length: 15

CDR3: CASSPIARAKGLTDTQYF
DNA: TGTGCCAGCTCACCAATAGCCCGGGCCAAAGGACTCACAGATACGCAGTATTTT
size: once
V: TRBV18
D: .
J: TRBJ2-3
length: 18

CDR3: CASSSGGGRREKLFF
DNA: TGTGCCAGCAGTTCCGGCGGGGGGCGGAGAGAAAAACTGTTTTTT
size: .
V: TRBV28
D: .
J: TRBJ1-4
length: 15

CDR3: CASSFQGRETQYF
DNA: TGTGCCAGCAGCTTCCAGGGGAGGGAGACCCAGTACTTC
size: .
V: TRBV7-2
D: .
J: TRBJ2-5
length: 13

CDR3: CASRSGLLSTEAFF
DNA: TGTGCCAGCAGATCGGGGCTTCTGAGCACTGAAGCTTTCTTT
size: .
V: TRBV6-5
D: .
J: TRBJ1-1
length: 14

CDR3: CASSPRGYNEQFF
DNA: TGTGCCAGCAGTCCCCGCGGCTACAATGAGCAGTTCTTC
size: .
V: TRBV27
D: .
J: TRBJ2-1
length: 13

CDR3: CASSPPAGGNEQFF
DNA: TGTGCCAGCAGCCCGCCAGCGGGAGGGAATGAGCAGTTCTTC
size: .
V: TRBV7-2
D: TRBD2
J: TRBJ2-1
length: 14

CDR3: CASSFGGRGDTGELFF
DNA: TGTGCCAGCAGCTTTGGTGGGAGGGGTGACACCGGGGAGCTGTTTTTT
size: .
V: TRBV4-2
D: TRBD2
J: TRBJ2-2
length: 16

CDR3: CASSRQGNEQFF
DNA: TGTGCCAGCAGCCGACAGGGCAATGAGCAGTTCTTC
size: .
V: TRBV7-3
D: TRBD1
J: TRBJ2-1
length: 12

CDR3: CASSLGRGPGNTIYF
DNA: TGTGCCAGCAGCTTAGGAAGGGGGCCGGGAAACACCATATATTTT
size: .
V: TRBV7-9
D: TRBD1
J: TRBJ1-3
length: 15

CDR3: CATSAPDSTDTQYF
DNA: TGTGCCACCAGTGCCCCGGACAGCACAGATACGCAGTATTTT
size: .
V: TRBV24-1
D: .
J: TRBJ2-3
length: 14

CDR3: CAWSQREGLEQFF
DNA: TGTGCCTGGAGTCAGCGGGAGGGCCTCGAGCAGTTCTTC
size: .
V: TRBV30
D: TRBD2
J: TRBJ2-1
length: 13

CDR3: CASSTSGLGRTLNEKLFF
DNA: TGTGCCAGTAGTACGAGTGGACTGGGCCGGACCCTTAATGAAAAACTGTTTTTT
size: once
V: TRBV19
D: .
J: TRBJ1-4
length: 18

CDR3: CASRPSGTREYF
DNA: TGTGCCAGCAGACCTTCCGGGACCCGGGAGTATTTT
size: .
V: TRBV6-2/TRBV6-3
D: .
J: TRBJ2-3
length: 12

CDR3: CASSYRRDRDDHEQYF
DNA: TGTGCCAGCAGTTACCGCCGGGACAGGGACGACCACGAGCAGTACTTC
size: .
V: TRBV6-2/TRBV6-3
D: TRBD1
J: TRBJ2-7
length: 16

CDR3: CASRGYNEQFF
DNA: TGTGCCAGCAGGGGCTACAATGAGCAGTTCTTC
size: .
V: TRBV2
D: .
J: TRBJ2-1
length: 11

CDR3: CATSDRVRSYEQYF
DNA: TGTGCCACCAGTGACAGGGTTCGGTCCTACGAGCAGTACTTC
size: once
V: TRBV24-1
D: .
J: TRBJ2-7
length: 14

CDR3: CASSYSRGPGYGYTF
DNA: TGTGCCAGCAGTTACTCAAGGGGGCCTGGCTATGGCTACACCTTC
size: .
V: TRBV6-2/TRBV6-3
D: TRBD1
J: TRBJ1-2
length: 15

CDR3: CASTNDRGAEAFF
DNA: TGTGCCAGCACCAACGACCGAGGCGCTGAAGCTTTCTTT
size: .
V: TRBV7-2
D: .
J: TRBJ1-1
length: 13

CDR3: CASRAPGQFHEQYF
DNA: TGTGCCAGCAGAGCCCCGGGACAGTTCCACGAGCAGTACTTC
size: once
V: TRBV28
D: TRBD1
J: TRBJ2-7
length: 14

CDR3: CASSSPPAGDTQYF
DNA: TGTGCCAGCAGCTCTCCCCCCGCAGGAGATACGCAGTATTTT
size: .
V: TRBV7-3
D: .
J: TRBJ2-3
length: 14

CDR3: CASLRVAGVGYEQYF
DNA: TGTGCCAGCCTTAGGGTAGCGGGAGTGGGTTACGAGCAGTACTTC
size: .
V: TRBV28
D: TRBD2
J: TRBJ2-7
length: 15

CDR3: CASSVRGRGGNTIYF
DNA: TGTGCCAGCAGCGTCAGGGGGCGAGGTGGAAACACCATATATTTT
size: .
V: TRBV11-2
D: TRBD1
J: TRBJ1-3
length: 15

CDR3: CASSSSTSGRASEQYF
DNA: TGTGCCAGCAGTTCCTCGACTAGCGGGAGGGCAAGCGAGCAGTACTTC
size: .
V: TRBV6-5
D: TRBD2
J: TRBJ2-7
length: 16

CDR3: CASSYDRSVRQKLFF
DNA: TGTGCCAGCAGTTACGATAGGTCCGTACGGCAAAAACTGTTTTTT
size: .
V: TRBV6-6
D: .
J: TRBJ1-4
length: 15

CDR3: CASSGTGITEAFF
DNA: TGTGCCAGCTCTGGGACAGGGATCACTGAAGCTTTCTTT
size: .
V: TRBV18
D: TRBD1
J: TRBJ1-1
length: 13

CDR3: CASNPQTSTDTQYF
DNA: TGTGCCAGTAACCCGCAGACTAGCACAGATACGCAGTATTTT
size: .
V: TRBV19
D: .
J: TRBJ2-3
length: 14

CDR3: CASSSGKGANTGELFF
DNA: TGTGCCAGCAGTTCCGGGAAGGGCGCGAACACCGGGGAGCTGTTTTTT
size: .
V: TRBV6-5
D: .
J: TRBJ2-2
length: 16

CDR3: CASSLAYSGTYNEQFF
DNA: TGCGCCAGCAGCTTGGCCTACAGCGGGACATACAATGAGCAGTTCTTC
size: .
V: TRBV5-1
D: .
J: TRBJ2-1
length: 16

CDR3: CASSEPGLLAQYF
DNA: TGTGCCAGCAGTGAGCCGGGACTACTAGCGCAGTATTTT
size: once
V: TRBV6-1
D: TRBD2
J: TRBJ2-3
length: 13

CDR3: CASSQESLAKNIQYF
DNA: TGTGCCAGCAGCCAAGAGTCGTTAGCCAAAAACATTCAGTACTTC
size: .
V: TRBV3-1/TRBV3-2
D: .
J: TRBJ2-4
length: 15

CDR3: CASSLRGMWDEQYF
DNA: TGTGCCAGCAGTTTACGGGGGATGTGGGACGAGCAGTACTTC
size: .
V: TRBV27
D: .
J: TRBJ2-7
length: 14

CDR3: CASRPLAGSYEQYF
DNA: TGTGCCAGTAGGCCCCTAGCGGGAAGCTACGAGCAGTACTTC
size: few
V: TRBV19
D: TRBD2
J: TRBJ2-7
length: 14

CDR3: CASSQDWTTSDTQYF
DNA: TGCGCCAGCAGCCAAGATTGGACCACCTCAGATACGCAGTATTTT
size: .
V: TRBV4-3
D: .
J: TRBJ2-3
length: 15

CDR3: CASRYLGGGSYEQYF
DNA: TGTGCCAGCCGTTACTTGGGGGGTGGCTCCTACGAGCAGTACTTC
size: .
V: TRBV2
D: .
J: TRBJ2-7
length: 15

CDR3: CASSSGEAGVGDTQYF
DNA: TGCGCCAGCAGCTCCGGGGAAGCGGGAGTGGGAGATACGCAGTATTTT
size: .
V: TRBV5-1
D: TRBD2
J: TRBJ2-3
length: 16

CDR3: CASSDLGQGGNSPLHF
DNA: TGTGCCAGCAGTGACCTCGGACAGGGCGGCAATTCACCCCTCCACTTT
size: .
V: TRBV25-1
D: TRBD1
J: TRBJ1-6
length: 16

CDR3: CASGLDSGTEAFF
DNA: TGTGCTAGTGGTTTGGACAGCGGTACTGAAGCTTTCTTT
size: .
V: TRBV12-5
D: .
J: TRBJ1-1
length: 13

CDR3: CASSLGAYQETQYF
DNA: TGTGCCAGCAGCTTAGGGGCGTACCAAGAGACCCAGTACTTC
size: .
V: TRBV7-9
D: .
J: TRBJ2-5
length: 14

CDR3: CASSPEGSGRTLSYNEQFF
DNA: TGTGCCAGCAGCCCTGAGGGTAGCGGGAGGACTCTCTCCTACAATGAGCAGTTCTTC
size: .
V: TRBV5-6
D: TRBD2
J: TRBJ2-1
length: 19

CDR3: CASSVAGEPGNTIYF
DNA: TGTGCCAGCAGCGTAGCAGGGGAGCCTGGAAACACCATATATTTT
size: .
V: TRBV9
D: .
J: TRBJ1-3
length: 15

CDR3: CASSLVPGLAGEGTGELFF
DNA: TGTGCCAGCAGCCTCGTCCCGGGACTAGCGGGAGAAGGGACCGGGGAGCTGTTTTTT
size: .
V: TRBV4-2
D: TRBD2
J: TRBJ2-2
length: 19

CDR3: CASSQGEVGYEQFF
DNA: TGTGCCAGCTCCCAGGGAGAAGTAGGGTATGAGCAGTTCTTC
size: .
V: TRBV18
D: .
J: TRBJ2-1
length: 14